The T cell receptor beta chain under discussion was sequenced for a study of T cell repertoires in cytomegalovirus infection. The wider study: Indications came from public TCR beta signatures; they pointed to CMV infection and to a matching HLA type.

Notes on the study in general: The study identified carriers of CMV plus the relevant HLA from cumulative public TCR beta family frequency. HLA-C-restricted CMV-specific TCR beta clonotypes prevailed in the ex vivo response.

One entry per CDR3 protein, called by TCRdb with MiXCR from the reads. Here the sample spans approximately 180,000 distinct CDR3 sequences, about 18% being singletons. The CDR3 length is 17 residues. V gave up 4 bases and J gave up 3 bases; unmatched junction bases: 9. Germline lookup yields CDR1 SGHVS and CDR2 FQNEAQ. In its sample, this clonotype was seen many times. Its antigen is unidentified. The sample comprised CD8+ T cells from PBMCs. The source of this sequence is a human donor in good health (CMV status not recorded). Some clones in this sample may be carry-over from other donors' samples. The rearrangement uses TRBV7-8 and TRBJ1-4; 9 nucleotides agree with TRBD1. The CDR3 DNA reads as TGTGCCAGCAGCTCAGAGAGACAGGGGGAGCCTAATGAAAAACTGTTTTTT. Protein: CASSSERQGEPNEKLFF.